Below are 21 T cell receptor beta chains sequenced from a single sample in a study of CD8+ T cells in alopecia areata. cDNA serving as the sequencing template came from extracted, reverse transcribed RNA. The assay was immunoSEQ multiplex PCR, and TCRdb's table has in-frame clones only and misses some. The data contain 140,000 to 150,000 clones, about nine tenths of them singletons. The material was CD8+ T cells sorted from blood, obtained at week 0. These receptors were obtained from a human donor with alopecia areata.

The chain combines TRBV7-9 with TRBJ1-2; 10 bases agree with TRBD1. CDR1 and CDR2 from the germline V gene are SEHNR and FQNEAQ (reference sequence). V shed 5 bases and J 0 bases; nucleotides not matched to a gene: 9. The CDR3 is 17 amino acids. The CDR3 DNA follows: TGTGCCAGCAGCACAACGACAGGGGGCTTAGCTAACTATGGCTACACCTTC. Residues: CASSTTTGGLANYGYTF.

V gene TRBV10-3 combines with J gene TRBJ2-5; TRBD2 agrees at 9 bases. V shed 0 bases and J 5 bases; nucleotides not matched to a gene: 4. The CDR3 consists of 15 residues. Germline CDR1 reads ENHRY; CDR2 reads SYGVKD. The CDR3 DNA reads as TGTGCCATCAGTGAGTCGGTTAGCGGGAGTGAGACCCAGTACTTC. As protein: CAISESVSGSETQYF.

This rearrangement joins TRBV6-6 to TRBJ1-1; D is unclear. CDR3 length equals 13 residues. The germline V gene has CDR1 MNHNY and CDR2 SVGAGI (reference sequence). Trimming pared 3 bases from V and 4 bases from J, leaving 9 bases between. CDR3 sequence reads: CASSYRPSTEAFF. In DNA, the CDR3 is TGTGCCAGCAGTTATCGTCCGTCCACTGAAGCTTTCTTT.

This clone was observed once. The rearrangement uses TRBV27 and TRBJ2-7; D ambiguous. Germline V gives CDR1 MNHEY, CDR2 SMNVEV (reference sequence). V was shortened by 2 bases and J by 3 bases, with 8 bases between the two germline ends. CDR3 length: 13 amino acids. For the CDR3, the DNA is TGTGCCAGCAGTTTAGGAGTCTACTACGAGCAGTACTTC. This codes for CASSLGVYYEQYF.

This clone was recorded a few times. In nucleotides, the CDR3 is TGTGCCAGCAGCTTGTTATTCAGCCCCGGGGGCTATGGCTACACCTTC. It specifies CASSLLFSPGGYGYTF. The chain joins TRBV5-5 to TRBJ1-2, with a tentative D call TRBD1 (5 bases). Germline CDR1 reads SGHKS; CDR2 reads YYEKEE (reference sequence). This CDR3 has 16 amino acids. The germline V and J ends were trimmed by 1 base and 4 bases, with 17 bases remaining between them.

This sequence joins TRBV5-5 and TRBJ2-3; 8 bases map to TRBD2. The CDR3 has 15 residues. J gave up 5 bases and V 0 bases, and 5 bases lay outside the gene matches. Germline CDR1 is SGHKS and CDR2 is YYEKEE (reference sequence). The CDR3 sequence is CASSLDMAGGDTQYF. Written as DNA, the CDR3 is TGTGCCAGCAGCTTGGATATGGCGGGGGGAGATACGCAGTATTTT.

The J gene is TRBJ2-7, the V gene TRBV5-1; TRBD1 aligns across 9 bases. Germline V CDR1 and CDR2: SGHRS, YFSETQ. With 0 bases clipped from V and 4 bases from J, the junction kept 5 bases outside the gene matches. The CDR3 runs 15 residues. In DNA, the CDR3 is TGCGCCAGCAGCTTGGCACAGGGGGCATCTTACGAGCAGTACTTC. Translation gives CASSLAQGASYEQYF.

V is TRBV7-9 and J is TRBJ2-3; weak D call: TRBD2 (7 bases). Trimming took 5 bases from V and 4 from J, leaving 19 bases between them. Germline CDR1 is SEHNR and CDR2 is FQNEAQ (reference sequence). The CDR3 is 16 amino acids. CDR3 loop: CASSETSVSGADTQYF. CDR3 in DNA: TGTGCCAGCAGCGAAACTAGCGTCTCAGGGGCAGATACGCAGTATTTT.

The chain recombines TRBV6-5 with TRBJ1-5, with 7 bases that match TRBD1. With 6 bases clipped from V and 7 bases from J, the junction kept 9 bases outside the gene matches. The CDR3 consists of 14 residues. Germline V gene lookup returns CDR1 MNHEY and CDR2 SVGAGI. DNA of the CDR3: TGTGCCAGCAGCCAGACAGGGTTAAAGCAGCCCCAGCATTTT. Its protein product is CASSQTGLKQPQHF.

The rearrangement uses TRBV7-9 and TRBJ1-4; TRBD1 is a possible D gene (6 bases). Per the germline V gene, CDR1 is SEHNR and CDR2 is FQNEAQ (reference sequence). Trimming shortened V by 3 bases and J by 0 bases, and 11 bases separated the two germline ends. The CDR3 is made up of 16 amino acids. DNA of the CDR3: TGTGCCAGCAGCTTTAGCAGGGGAGCAACTAATGAAAAACTGTTTTTT. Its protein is CASSFSRGATNEKLFF.

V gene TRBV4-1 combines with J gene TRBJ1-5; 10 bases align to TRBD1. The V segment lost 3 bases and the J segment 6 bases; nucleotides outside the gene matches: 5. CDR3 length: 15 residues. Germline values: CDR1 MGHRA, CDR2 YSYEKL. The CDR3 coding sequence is TGCGCCAGCAGCCAGACAGGGGGCACCGCTCAGCCCCAGCATTTT. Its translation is CASSQTGGTAQPQHF.

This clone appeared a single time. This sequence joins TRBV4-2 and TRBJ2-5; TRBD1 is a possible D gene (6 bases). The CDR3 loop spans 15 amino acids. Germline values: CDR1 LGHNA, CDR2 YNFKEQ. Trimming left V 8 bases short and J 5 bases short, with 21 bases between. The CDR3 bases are TGTGCCAGCCAAGGCTCAGCAGGGGATTCGGAGACCCAGTACTTC. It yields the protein CASQGSAGDSETQYF.

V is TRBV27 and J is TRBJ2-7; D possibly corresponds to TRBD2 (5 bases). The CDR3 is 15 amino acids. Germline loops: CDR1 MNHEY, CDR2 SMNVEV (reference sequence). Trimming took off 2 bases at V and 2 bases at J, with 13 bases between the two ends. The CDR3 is CASSLIGGLTYEQYF. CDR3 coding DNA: TGTGCCAGCAGTTTAATTGGAGGCCTAACCTACGAGCAGTACTTC.

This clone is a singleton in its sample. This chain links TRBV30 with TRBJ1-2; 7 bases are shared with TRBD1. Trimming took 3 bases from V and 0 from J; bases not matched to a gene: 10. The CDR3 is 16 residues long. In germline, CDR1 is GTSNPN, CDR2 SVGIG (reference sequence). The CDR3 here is CAWSNWGQLANYGYTF. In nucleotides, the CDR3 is TGTGCCTGGAGCAATTGGGGACAGTTAGCTAACTATGGCTACACCTTC.

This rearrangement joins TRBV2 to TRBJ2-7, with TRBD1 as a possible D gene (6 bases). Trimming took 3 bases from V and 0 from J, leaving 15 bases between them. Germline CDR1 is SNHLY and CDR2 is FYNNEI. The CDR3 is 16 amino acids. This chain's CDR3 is CASSDRGDSSSYEQYF. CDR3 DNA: TGTGCCAGCAGTGACAGGGGCGATTCAAGCTCCTACGAGCAGTACTTC.

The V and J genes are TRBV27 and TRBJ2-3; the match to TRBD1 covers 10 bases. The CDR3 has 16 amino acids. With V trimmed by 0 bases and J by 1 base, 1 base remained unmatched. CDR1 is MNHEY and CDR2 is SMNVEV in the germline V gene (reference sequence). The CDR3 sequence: CASSLSTGGGTDTQYF. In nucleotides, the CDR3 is TGTGCCAGCAGTTTATCGACAGGGGGCGGCACAGATACGCAGTATTTT.

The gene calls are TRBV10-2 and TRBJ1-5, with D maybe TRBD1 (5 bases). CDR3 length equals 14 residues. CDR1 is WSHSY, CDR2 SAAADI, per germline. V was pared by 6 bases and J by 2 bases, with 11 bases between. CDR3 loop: CASRQGTGNQPQHF. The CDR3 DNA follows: TGCGCCAGCAGGCAGGGTACGGGCAATCAGCCCCAGCATTTT.

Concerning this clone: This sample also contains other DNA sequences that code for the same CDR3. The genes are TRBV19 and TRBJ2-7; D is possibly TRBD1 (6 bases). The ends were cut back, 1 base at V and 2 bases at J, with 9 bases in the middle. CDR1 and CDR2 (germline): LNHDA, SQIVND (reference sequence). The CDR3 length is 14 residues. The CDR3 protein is CASSIGQETYEQYF. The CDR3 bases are TGTGCCAGTAGTATAGGACAGGAGACCTACGAGCAGTACTTC. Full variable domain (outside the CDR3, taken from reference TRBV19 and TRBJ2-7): DGGITQSPKYLFRKEGQNVTLSCEQNLNHDAMYWYRQDPGQGLRLIYYSQIVNDFQKGDIAEGYSVSREKKESFPLTVTSAQKNPTAFYLCASSIGQETYEQYFGPGTRLTVT.

The CDR3 protein is CASTPPGGASYEQYF. In DNA form, the CDR3 reads TGTGCCAGCACTCCCCCAGGGGGCGCATCCTACGAGCAGTACTTC. The chain recombines TRBV7-9 with TRBJ2-7, with 8 bases fitting TRBD1. CDR3 size: 15 residues. Trimming cost V 7 bases and J 1 base; bases outside gene matches: 9. Germline V lookup: CDR1 SEHNR, CDR2 FQNEAQ (reference sequence). Complete variable domain (other parts from reference TRBV7-9 and TRBJ2-7): DTGVSQNPRHKITKRGQNVTFRCDPISEHNRLYWYRQTLGQGPEFLTYFQNEAQLEKSRLLSDRFSAERPKGSFSTLEIQRTEQGDSAMYLCASTPPGGASYEQYFGPGTRLTVT.

DNA of the CDR3: TGCGCCAGCAGCCAAGTGGGACTAGCGGCCACAGGGGAGAACACCGGGGAGCTGTTTTTT. This sequence encodes CASSQVGLAATGENTGELFF. J is TRBJ2-2 and V is TRBV4-1, with 11 bases lining up with TRBD2. Germline V gene data show CDR1 as MGHRA and CDR2 as YSYEKL. V lost 1 base to trimming and J lost 1 base; unmatched junction nucleotides: 11. The CDR3 runs 20 residues.

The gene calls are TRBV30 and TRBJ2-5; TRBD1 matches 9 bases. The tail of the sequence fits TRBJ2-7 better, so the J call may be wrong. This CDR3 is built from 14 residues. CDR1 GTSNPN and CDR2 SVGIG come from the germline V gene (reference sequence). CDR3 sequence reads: CAWSFRTGAYEQYF. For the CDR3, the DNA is TGTGCCTGGAGTTTCAGGACAGGGGCCTACGAGCAGTACTTC.